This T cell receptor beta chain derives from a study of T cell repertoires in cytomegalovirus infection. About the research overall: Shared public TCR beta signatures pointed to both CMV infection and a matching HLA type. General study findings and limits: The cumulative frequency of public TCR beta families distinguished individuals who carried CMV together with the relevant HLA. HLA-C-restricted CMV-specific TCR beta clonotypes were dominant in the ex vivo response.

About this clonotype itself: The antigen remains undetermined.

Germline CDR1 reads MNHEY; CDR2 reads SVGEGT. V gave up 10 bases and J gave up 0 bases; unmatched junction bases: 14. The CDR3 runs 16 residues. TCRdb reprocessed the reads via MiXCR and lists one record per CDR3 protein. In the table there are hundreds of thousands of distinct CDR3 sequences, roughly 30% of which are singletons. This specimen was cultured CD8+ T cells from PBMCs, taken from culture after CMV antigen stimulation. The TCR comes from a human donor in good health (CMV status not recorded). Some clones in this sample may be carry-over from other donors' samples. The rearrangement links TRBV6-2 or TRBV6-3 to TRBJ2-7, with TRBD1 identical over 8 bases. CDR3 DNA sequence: TGTGCCAACATCGGGACAGGCAAAAGCGGCTCCTACGAGCAGTACTTC. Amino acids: CANIGTGKSGSYEQYF.